The clone carrying this T cell receptor (beta chain) was seen once. The sample comes from a study of cytomegalovirus exposure and HLA in healthy donors. This table comes from immunoSEQ multiplex PCR, and its TCRdb copy is limited to in-frame clones, with some not included. The repertoire consists of tens of thousands of clones, with 95% to 97% occurring once and the leading ten covering roughly 0.78%. CDR3 length: 16 amino acids. Looked up from germline, CDR1 is SGHTA and CDR2 is FQGTGA. V trimming: 1 base; J trimming: 4 bases; junction bases outside the gene matches: 4. The chain carries TRBV7-3 and TRBJ2-3; TRBD2 aligns across 11 bases. The sequencing sample was made of PBMCs. The clonotype was recovered from a man between 18 and 35 years old in good health and CMV-seronegative. This CDR3 reads CASSLIAGGIADTQYF. The CDR3 coding sequence is TGTGCCAGCAGCTTAATAGCGGGAGGGATAGCAGATACGCAGTATTTT.